This is a list of T cell receptor beta chains from one sample in a study of cytomegalovirus exposure and HLA in healthy donors. The assay was immunoSEQ multiplex PCR, and TCRdb's table has in-frame clones only and misses some. Of about 160,000 clones listed, 70% to 80% are singletons. Sequencing input: PBMCs. The receptors come from a man between 35 and 55 years old in good health and CMV-seronegative. The conserved cysteine and the conserved F or W are not part of the CDR3 here. A clone size is listed for some rows: how often the clone was seen (once, few, many), or a class if it is expanded.

v_gene,j_gene,abundance,CDR3aa
TRBV19,TRBJ1-2,once,ASSIRTTANYGYT
TRBV28,TRBJ2-3,NA,ASSPQNTDTQY
TRBV6-5,TRBJ2-6,few,ASGLFGANVLT
TRBV4-1,TRBJ1-2,NA,ASSQGTLTAYGYT
TRBV2,TRBJ1-1,NA,ASSDGENTEAF
TRBV4-3,TRBJ2-2,once,ASSQDRAASAGELF
TRBV7-9,TRBJ2-1,once,ASSRDDAGGQFHNEQF
TRBV18,TRBJ1-1,NA,ASSPLGGNTEAF
TRBV2,TRBJ2-3,NA,ASSARGGVDTQY
TRBV7-6,TRBJ2-5,NA,ASSLPTGAEETQY
TRBV25-1,TRBJ2-4,once,ASTLPWTGGNIQY
TRBV6-4,TRBJ2-1,NA,ASSEGGGPYNEQF
TRBV19,TRBJ1-6,NA,ASSTTRQGASNSPLH
TRBV5-1,TRBJ2-5,NA,ASSLTSGGGETQY
TRBV29-1,TRBJ1-1,NA,SVPGQGNTEAF